This passage covers 8 T cell receptor beta chains from one sample sequenced in a study of T cell responses to AZD1222 COVID-19 vaccine. TCRdb's copy holds only in-frame clones and misses some; the assay was immunoSEQ multiplex PCR. The sample shows roughly 200,000 clones, over 85% of them seen only once. This material consisted of peripheral blood, taken 28 days after the second dose of the MenACWY control vaccine. These receptor sequences come from an adult who received the MenACWY meningococcal vaccine as a control.

The rearrangement links TRBV6-1 to TRBJ1-5, with D possibly being TRBD1 (5 bases). This CDR3 spans 13 amino acids. Trimming pared 2 bases from V and 11 bases from J, leaving 13 bases between. CDR1 and CDR2 from the germline V gene are MNHNS and SASEGT. The CDR3 loop is CASSETVEGSQHF. CDR3 DNA: TGTGCCAGCAGTGAAACGGTCGAGGGGTCCCAGCATTTT.

The chain is built from TRBV19 and TRBJ1-3; D uncertain. The CDR3 is 12 residues long. The V gene lost 1 base and the J gene lost 7 bases, with 5 bases spanning the gap. The germline V gene has CDR1 LNHDA and CDR2 SQIVND (reference sequence). CDR3: CASSIVANTIYF. CDR3 nucleotide sequence: TGTGCCAGTAGTATAGTGGCGAACACCATATATTTT. Variable domain in full (rest from reference TRBV19 and TRBJ1-3): DGGITQSPKYLFRKEGQNVTLSCEQNLNHDAMYWYRQDPGQGLRLIYYSQIVNDFQKGDIAEGYSVSREKKESFPLTVTSAQKNPTAFYLCASSIVANTIYFGEGSWLTVV.

This clone came up once. The V and J genes are TRBV18 and TRBJ2-1, with 9 bases lining up with TRBD2. The germline V gene has CDR1 KGHSH and CDR2 LQKENI. V lost 2 bases, J lost 7 bases, and 6 bases stayed unmatched. The CDR3 totals 15 residues. This CDR3 reads CASSPVAGGPNEQFF. CDR3 DNA sequence: TGTGCCAGCTCACCAGTGGCGGGAGGGCCTAATGAGCAGTTCTTC.

In the case of this clone: Germline and junction disagree at one end, which may indicate a read error. CDR3 loop: CASSETLRGPSLGF. The CDR3 nucleotides are TGTGCCAGCAGTGAAACGTTGAGGGGGCCCTCACTGGGTTTT. The rearrangement joins TRBV6-1 to TRBJ1-3; 7 positions match TRBD1. The germline V gene encodes CDR1 MNHNS and CDR2 SASEGT. This CDR3 spans 14 amino acids.

This chain connects TRBV27 to TRBJ2-6; the D is unclear. V was trimmed by 8 bases and J by 0 bases, leaving 5 bases between them. The CDR3 is made up of 13 amino acids. Per germline, CDR1 MNHEY and CDR2 SMNVEV (reference sequence). The CDR3 DNA follows: TGTGCCAGCTATGCCTCTGGGGCCAACGTCCTGACTTTC. Translating it yields CASYASGANVLTF. Filled out from reference TRBV27 and TRBJ2-6, the complete variable domain reads EAQVTQNPRYLITVTGKKLTVTCSQNMNHEYMSWYRQDPGLGLRQIYYSMNVEVTDKGDVPEGYKVSRKEKRNFPLILESPSPNQTSLYFCASYASGANVLTFGAGSRLTVL.

The chain is built from TRBV5-1 and TRBJ2-5; no clear D. V gave up 0 bases and J gave up 5 bases, with 11 bases separating them. From germline, CDR1 is SGHRS and CDR2 YFSETQ. The CDR3 has 14 amino acids. The CDR3 coding sequence is TGCGCCAGCAGCTTGGTTCTAGACGGGGAGACCCAGTACTTC. Encoded protein: CASSLVLDGETQYF.

This clone was observed once. This chain links TRBV29-1 with TRBJ2-7; D is ambiguous. The V gene's germline CDR1 is SQVTM and CDR2 ANQGSEA. V gave up 2 bases and J gave up 0 bases, with 5 bases separating them. The CDR3 totals 12 residues. CDR3 sequence (DNA): TGCAGCGTTGAATCCCCCTCCTACGAGCAGTACTTC. Residues: CSVESPSYEQYF.

This chain uses TRBV3-1 (or the pseudogene TRBV3-2) with TRBJ1-5; a weak D match, TRBD1 (6 bases). Trimming took off 0 bases at V and 5 bases at J, with 11 bases between the two ends. The V gene's germline CDR1 is LGHDT and CDR2 YNNKEL (reference sequence). The CDR3 sequence is 15 residues long. The CDR3 sequence: CASSQDSRGYQPQHF. CDR3 DNA sequence: TGTGCCAGCAGCCAAGACAGCAGGGGTTATCAGCCCCAGCATTTT.